This T cell receptor (beta chain) was obtained from a study of blood T cell repertoires in COVID-19 (dated by TCRdb to the early 2020s). Notes on the research overall: Samples from collaborators originated in the United States, Italy and Spain and spanned both the acute and convalescent phases of COVID-19. The prospective study material was composed of cDNA or gDNA derived from T cells, B-cell-depleted T cells, or PBMCs. Subjects who had been exposed to COVID-19, were actively infected with it, or had recovered from it provided the deeply sampled blood TCRbeta repertoires that made up the dataset. The repertoires were released in a freely available public database meant as a resource for research on the immune response to SARS-CoV-2. Samples were obtained from the ongoing ImmuneRACE study (first 160 participants) and from approximately 1,200 subjects provided by 6 global collaborators. A de-identified subject ID, COVID-19 status, age in years and sex were almost always included in the sample metadata. Where available, HLA class I and class II types were taken from metadata supplied by the sample provider and were not determined by assay-based typing. Overall study results and their limits: The amount of clinical and demographic metadata varied by source and participant and was provided uncurated.

Enrolling through a virtual design, the prospective study's participants ranged in age from roughly 18 to 89 years and lived across some 23 United States geographic areas. To assign participants to cohorts, the prospective study relied on clinical history that participants themselves reported in a screening survey and a study questionnaire. For ImmuneRACE Cohort 3, a participant was defined as recovered based on two consecutive negative NP/OP PCR tests, clearance by a healthcare professional, or resolution of symptoms. Mobile phlebotomists in the prospective study collected whole blood, serum and a nasopharyngeal or oropharyngeal swab from every participant. Participants in the prospective study had the option to provide additional blood draws and questionnaires over a roughly 2-month period. Blood samples from the prospective study were shipped frozen or at room temperature prior to DNA extraction.

This clone was found a few times. No cognate antigen has been identified for it. Base qualities are missing; no much larger clone stands one base away. V loses 6 bases, J loses 1 base, and the germline ends lie 15 bases apart. The CDR3 holds 15 amino acids from the cysteine to the phenylalanine. The CDR3 DNA has 45 bases and is translated from base 1. CDR1 and CDR2 (ENHRY, SYGVKD) derive from the germline V gene. TCRbeta CDR3 regions were amplified from genomic DNA using the immunoSEQ Assay, a bias-controlled multiplex PCR. Turning to the authors' computational methods: Nucleated cell counts per sample were estimated from amplification of reference gene primers within the assay. To quantify the absolute abundance of each unique TCRbeta CDR3 rearrangement, sequence reads were collapsed and filtered. For each sample, productive Simpson clonality was calculated by taking the square root of Simpson's diversity index across productive rearrangements. The source is immuneACCESS, and TCRdb retained only in-frame sequences with V and J called. Part of the clones is not carried over; for the studies checked, unresolved V genes explain less than half of this, and the remainder is unexplained. V, J and clone size are taken as reported in that table, and D and trimming were inferred from the DNA itself. This sample gives roughly 190,000 clones in total; 70% to 85% of them show up just once. The top ten constitute 3.2% of the sample.

The clonotype originates from a woman aged 25 to 39 who had recovered from COVID-19. Sequencing was performed on PBMCs or T cells enriched from blood (not recorded which). The chain is made from TRBV10-3 and TRBJ1-1; no D segment can be confidently identified. For the CDR3, the sequence is CAIRTQSGENTEAFF. The base sequence is TGTGCCATCAGGACCCAAAGCGGTGAGAACACTGAAGCTTTCTTT.